The next 5 T cell receptor beta chains were all read from a single sample in a study of cytomegalovirus exposure and HLA in healthy donors. With 60 Vbeta and 13 Jbeta primers, the PCR was carried out. Some clones are missing from TCRdb's copy, which holds only in-frame ones; the method was immunoSEQ multiplex PCR. The sample yields more than 150,000 clones, about 80% seen once. The sample was PBMCs. These receptors were obtained from a woman younger than 45 in good health and CMV-seronegative.

This chain connects TRBV19 to TRBJ2-2, with TRBD2 identical over 10 bases. The CDR3 has 17 amino acids. J gave up 0 bases and V 3 bases, and 4 bases lay outside the gene matches. Per the germline V gene, CDR1 is LNHDA and CDR2 is SQIVND (reference sequence). This CDR3 is CASSILAGVTNTGELFF. In nucleotides, the CDR3 is TGTGCCAGTAGTATCCTAGCGGGGGTCACGAACACCGGGGAGCTGTTTTTT.

The CDR3 here is CASSPRTGSSTNYGYTF. The CDR3, as DNA: TGTGCCAGCAGTCCCCGGACAGGTTCGTCGACTAACTATGGCTACACCTTC. V usage is TRBV27 and J usage is TRBJ1-2; 7 bases agree with TRBD1. The germline CDR1 and CDR2 sequences are MNHEY and SMNVEV (reference sequence). V lost 5 bases to trimming and J lost 0 bases; unmatched junction nucleotides: 12. CDR3 size: 17 residues.

The chain joins TRBV28 to TRBJ1-2; 7 positions match TRBD1. This CDR3 region has 15 residues. V trimming: 3 bases; J trimming: 1 base; junction bases outside the gene matches: 5. Looked up from germline, CDR1 is MDHEN and CDR2 is SYDVKM. The CDR3 DNA reads as TGTGCCAGCAGTTTGGAAACAGGGGTTAACTATGGCTACACCTTC. As protein: CASSLETGVNYGYTF.

The genes are TRBV7-6 and TRBJ2-7, with a possible D match to TRBD1 (5 bases). The CDR3 spans 15 residues. V was cut by 4 bases and J by 5 bases, with 18 bases left in between. Germline V gene lookup returns CDR1 SGHVS and CDR2 FNYEAQ. The CDR3 DNA reads as TGTGCCAGCAGCTCCCGGGCCCAGGGTCAGGACGAGCAGTACTTC. This encodes CASSSRAQGQDEQYF. The full variable domain, rest sourced from reference TRBV7-6 and TRBJ2-7, is GAGVSQSPRYKVTKRGQDVALRCDPISGHVSLYWYRQALGQGPEFLTYFNYEAQQDKSGLPNDRFSAERPEGSISTLTIQRTEQRDSAMYRCASSSRAQGQDEQYFGPGTRLTVT.

The chain joins TRBV2 to TRBJ2-5, with D perhaps TRBD2 (5 bases). The CDR3 covers 14 residues. Germline CDR1 is SNHLY and CDR2 is FYNNEI. Trimming cost V 3 bases and J 1 base, with 9 bases left between them. CDR3: CASSESSGQETQYF. The CDR3 DNA reads as TGTGCCAGCAGTGAGTCCAGCGGCCAAGAGACCCAGTACTTC.